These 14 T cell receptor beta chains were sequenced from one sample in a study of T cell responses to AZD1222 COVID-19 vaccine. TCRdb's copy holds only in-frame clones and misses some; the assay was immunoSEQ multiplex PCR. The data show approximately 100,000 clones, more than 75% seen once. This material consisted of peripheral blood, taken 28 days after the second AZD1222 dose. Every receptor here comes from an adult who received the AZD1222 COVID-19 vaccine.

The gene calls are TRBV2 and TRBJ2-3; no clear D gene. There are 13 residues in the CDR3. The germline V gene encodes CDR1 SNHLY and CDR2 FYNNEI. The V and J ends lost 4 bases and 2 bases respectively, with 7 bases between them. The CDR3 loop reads CASSVAATDTQYF. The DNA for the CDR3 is TGTGCCAGCAGTGTGGCAGCCACAGATACGCAGTATTTT.

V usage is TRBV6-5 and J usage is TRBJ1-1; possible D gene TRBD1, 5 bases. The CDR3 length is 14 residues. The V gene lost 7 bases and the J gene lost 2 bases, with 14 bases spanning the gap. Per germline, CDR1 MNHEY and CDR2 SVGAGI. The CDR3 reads CASKRQLSNTEAFF. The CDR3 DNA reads TGTGCCAGCAAACGACAGCTATCCAACACTGAAGCTTTCTTT.

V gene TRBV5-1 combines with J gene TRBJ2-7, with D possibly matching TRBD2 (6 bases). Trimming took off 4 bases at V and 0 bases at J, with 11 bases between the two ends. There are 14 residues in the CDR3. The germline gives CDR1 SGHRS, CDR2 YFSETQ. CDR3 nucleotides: TGCGCCAGCAGCAGCGGGCAGGACTCCTACGAGCAGTACTTC. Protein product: CASSSGQDSYEQYF.

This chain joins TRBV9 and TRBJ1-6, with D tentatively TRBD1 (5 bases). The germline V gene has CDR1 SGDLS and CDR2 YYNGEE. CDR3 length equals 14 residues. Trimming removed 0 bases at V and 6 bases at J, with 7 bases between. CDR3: CASSVVGANSPLHF. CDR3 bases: TGTGCCAGCAGCGTAGTTGGGGCTAATTCACCCCTCCACTTT.

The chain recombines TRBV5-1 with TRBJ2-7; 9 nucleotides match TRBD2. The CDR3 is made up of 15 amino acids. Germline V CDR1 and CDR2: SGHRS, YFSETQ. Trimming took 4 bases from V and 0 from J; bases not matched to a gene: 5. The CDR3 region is CASSQAGGLSYEQYF. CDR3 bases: TGCGCCAGCAGCCAAGCGGGAGGACTCTCCTACGAGCAGTACTTC.

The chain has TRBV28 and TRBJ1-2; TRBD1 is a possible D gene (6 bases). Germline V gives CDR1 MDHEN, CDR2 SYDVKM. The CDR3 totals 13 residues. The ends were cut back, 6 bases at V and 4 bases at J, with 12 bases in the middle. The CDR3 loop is CASRLTGTYGYTF. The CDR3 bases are TGTGCCAGCAGATTGACAGGTACCTATGGCTACACCTTC.

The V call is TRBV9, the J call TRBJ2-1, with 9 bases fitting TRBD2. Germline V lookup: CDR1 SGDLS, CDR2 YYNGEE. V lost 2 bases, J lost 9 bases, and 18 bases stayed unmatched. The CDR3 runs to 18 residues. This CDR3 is CASSVHAGGPGEVSEQFF. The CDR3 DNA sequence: TGTGCCAGCAGCGTCCACGCGGGAGGGCCCGGTGAGGTTTCTGAGCAGTTCTTC.

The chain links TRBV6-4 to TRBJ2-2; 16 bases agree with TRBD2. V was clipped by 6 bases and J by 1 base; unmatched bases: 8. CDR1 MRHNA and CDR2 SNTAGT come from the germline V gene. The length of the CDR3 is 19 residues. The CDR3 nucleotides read TGTGCCAGCAGGGACCCCGGGACTAGCGGGAGGGGGAACACCGGGGAGCTGTTTTTT. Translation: CASRDPGTSGRGNTGELFF.

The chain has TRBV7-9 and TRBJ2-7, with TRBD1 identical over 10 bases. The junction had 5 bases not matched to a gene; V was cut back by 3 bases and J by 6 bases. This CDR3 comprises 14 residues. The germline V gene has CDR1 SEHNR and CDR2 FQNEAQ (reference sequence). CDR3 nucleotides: TGTGCCAGCAGCTTGACAGGGGGCTTTGGCGAGCAGTACTTC. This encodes CASSLTGGFGEQYF.

The CDR3: CASSQAVQANYGYTF. The CDR3 nucleotides read TGTGCCAGCTCACAGGCAGTCCAAGCTAACTATGGCTACACCTTC. V is TRBV18 and J is TRBJ1-2; D call uncertain. Germline V gene lookup returns CDR1 KGHSH and CDR2 LQKENI. V dropped 4 bases and J dropped 0 bases, with 12 bases sitting between them. This CDR3 comprises 15 residues.

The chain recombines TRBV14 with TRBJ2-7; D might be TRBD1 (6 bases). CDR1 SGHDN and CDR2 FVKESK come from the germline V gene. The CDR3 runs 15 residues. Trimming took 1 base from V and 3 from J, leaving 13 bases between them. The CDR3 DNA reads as TGTGCCAGCAGCCAAGCTTTAGGACAGAGCTACGAGCAGTACTTC. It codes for CASSQALGQSYEQYF.

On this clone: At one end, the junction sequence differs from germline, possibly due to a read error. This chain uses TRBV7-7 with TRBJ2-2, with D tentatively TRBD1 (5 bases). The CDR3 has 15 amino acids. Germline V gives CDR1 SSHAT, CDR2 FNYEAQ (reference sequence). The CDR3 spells CASSLWAGMTGELFF. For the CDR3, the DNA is TGTGCTAGCAGCTTATGGGCAGGGATGACCGGGGAGCTGTTTTTT.

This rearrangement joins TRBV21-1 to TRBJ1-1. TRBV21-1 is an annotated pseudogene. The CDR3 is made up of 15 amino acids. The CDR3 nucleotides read TGTGCTAGCAGTTCCCGGGTAGGGCATAGGACTGAAGCTTTCTTT. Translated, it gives CASSSRVGHRTEAFF.

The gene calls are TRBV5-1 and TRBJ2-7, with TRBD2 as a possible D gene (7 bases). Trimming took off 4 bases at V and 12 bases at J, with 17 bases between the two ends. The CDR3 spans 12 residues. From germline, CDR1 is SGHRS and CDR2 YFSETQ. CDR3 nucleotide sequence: TGCGCCAGCAGCCCGATAGGGGGGGGACTGTACTTC. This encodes CASSPIGGGLYF.